The rows below give T cell receptor beta chains drawn from one sample of a study of Ad26.COV2.S vaccination and SARS-CoV-2 variants. Clones were read by immunoSEQ multiplex PCR, and TCRdb kept only the in-frame ones, dropping some. The data contain about 350,000 clones, roughly 81% of them singletons. The material was peripheral blood, obtained in a trial of Ad26.COV2.S vaccine versus placebo. These receptors were obtained from a person aged 18-60 years who received the Ad26.COV2.S COVID-19 vaccine or a placebo. Each CDR3 is given with its conserved first and last residue.

v_gene: TRBV6-2/TRBV6-3
j_gene: TRBJ2-3
CDR3aa: CASSPTLRVTQYF

v_gene: TRBV12-5
j_gene: TRBJ2-7
CDR3aa: CASGSGRRSSYEQYF

v_gene: TRBV18
j_gene: TRBJ2-5
CDR3aa: CASSPNSEETQYF

v_gene: TRBV5-1
j_gene: TRBJ2-5
CDR3aa: CASSANSGFQETQYF

v_gene: TRBV7-9
j_gene: TRBJ1-6
CDR3aa: CASSPRSQGNSPLHF

v_gene: TRBV27
j_gene: TRBJ2-1
CDR3aa: CASRSRGLNEQFF

v_gene: TRBV5-1
j_gene: TRBJ1-1
CDR3aa: CASSWRDPTNTEAFF

v_gene: TRBV6-5
j_gene: TRBJ2-1
CDR3aa: CASRSGTGANEQFF

v_gene: TRBV9
j_gene: TRBJ2-2
CDR3aa: CASSVRGTGELFF

v_gene: TRBV2
j_gene: TRBJ1-4
CDR3aa: CASSEQGLNEKLFF